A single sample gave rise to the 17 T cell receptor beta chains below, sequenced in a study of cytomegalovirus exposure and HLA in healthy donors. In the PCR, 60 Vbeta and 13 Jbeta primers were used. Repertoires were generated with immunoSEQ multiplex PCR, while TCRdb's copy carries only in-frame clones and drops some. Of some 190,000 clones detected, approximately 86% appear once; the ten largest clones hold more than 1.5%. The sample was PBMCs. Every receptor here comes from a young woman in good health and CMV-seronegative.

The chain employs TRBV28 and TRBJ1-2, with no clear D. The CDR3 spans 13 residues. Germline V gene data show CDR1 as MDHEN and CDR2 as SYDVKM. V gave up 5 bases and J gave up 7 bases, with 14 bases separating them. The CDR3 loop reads CASSRGSGFGYTF. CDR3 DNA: TGTGCCAGCAGTCGAGGTTCGGGATTTGGCTACACCTTC.

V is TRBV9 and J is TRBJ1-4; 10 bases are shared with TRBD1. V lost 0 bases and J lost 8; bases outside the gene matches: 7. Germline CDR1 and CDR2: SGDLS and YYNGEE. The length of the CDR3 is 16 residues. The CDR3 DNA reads TGTGCCAGCAGCGTAGGGACAGGGGGATTCGGAGAAAAACTGTTTTTT. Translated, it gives CASSVGTGGFGEKLFF.

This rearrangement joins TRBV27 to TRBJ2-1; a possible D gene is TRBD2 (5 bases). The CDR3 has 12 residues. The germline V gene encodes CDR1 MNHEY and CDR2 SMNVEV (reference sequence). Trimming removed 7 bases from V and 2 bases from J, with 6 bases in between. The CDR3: CASTGTYNEQFF. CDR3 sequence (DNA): TGTGCCAGCACCGGGACCTACAATGAGCAGTTCTTC.

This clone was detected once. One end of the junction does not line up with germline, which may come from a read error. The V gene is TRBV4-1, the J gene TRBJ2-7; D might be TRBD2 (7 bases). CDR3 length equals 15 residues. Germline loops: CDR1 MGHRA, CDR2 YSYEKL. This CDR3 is CASSQRHGGLSERYF. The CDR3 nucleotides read TGCGCCAGCAGCCAGCGCCACGGGGGGCTCAGCGAGCGGTACTTC.

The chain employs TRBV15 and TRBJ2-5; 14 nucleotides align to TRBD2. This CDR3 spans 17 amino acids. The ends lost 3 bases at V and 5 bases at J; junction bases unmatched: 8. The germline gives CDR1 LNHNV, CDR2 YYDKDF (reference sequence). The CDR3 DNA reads TGTGCCACCAGCAGGACCTCGGGACTAGCGGGAGTTGAGACCCAGTACTTC. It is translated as CATSRTSGLAGVETQYF.

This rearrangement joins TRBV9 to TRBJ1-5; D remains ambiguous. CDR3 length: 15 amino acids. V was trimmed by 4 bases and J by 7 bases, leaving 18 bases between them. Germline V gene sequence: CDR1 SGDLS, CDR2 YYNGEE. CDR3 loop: CASSPFQPDMQPQHF. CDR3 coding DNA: TGTGCCAGCAGCCCCTTTCAGCCTGACATGCAGCCCCAGCATTTT.

The CDR3 reads CASSQVTSGRDETQYF. The CDR3 DNA reads as TGTGCCAGCAGCCAAGTTACTAGCGGGAGAGATGAGACCCAGTACTTC. The gene calls are TRBV4-2 and TRBJ2-5; 11 bases agree with TRBD2. This CDR3 is built from 16 residues. Trimming removed 1 base from V and 5 bases from J; junction bases left unmatched: 6. The germline V gene has CDR1 LGHNA and CDR2 YNFKEQ.

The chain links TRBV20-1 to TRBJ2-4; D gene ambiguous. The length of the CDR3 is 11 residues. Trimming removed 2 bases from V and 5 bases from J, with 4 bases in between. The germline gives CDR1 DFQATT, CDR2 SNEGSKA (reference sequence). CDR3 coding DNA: TGCAGTGCTAGACGTCAAAACATTCAGTACTTC. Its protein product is CSARRQNIQYF.

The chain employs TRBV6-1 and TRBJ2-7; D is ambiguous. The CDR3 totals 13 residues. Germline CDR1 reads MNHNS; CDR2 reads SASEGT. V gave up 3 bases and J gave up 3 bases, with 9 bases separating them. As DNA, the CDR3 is TGTGCCAGCAGTGAGACTGGATACTACGAGCAGTACTTC. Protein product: CASSETGYYEQYF.

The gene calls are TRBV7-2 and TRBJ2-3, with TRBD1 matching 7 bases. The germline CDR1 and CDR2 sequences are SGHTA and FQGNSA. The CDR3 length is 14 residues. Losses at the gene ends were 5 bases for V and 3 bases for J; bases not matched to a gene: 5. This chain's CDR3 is CASSLTGWTDTQYF. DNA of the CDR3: TGTGCCAGCAGCCTGACAGGGTGGACAGATACGCAGTATTTT. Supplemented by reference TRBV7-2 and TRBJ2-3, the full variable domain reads GAGVSQSPSNKVTEKGKDVELRCDPISGHTALYWYRQSLGQGLEFLIYFQGNSAPDKSGLPSDRFSAERTGGSVSTLTIQRTQQEDSAVYLCASSLTGWTDTQYFGPGTRLTVL.

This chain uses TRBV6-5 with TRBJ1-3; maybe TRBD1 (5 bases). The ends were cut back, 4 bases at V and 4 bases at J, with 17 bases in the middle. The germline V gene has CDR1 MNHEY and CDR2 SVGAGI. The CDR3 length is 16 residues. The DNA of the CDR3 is TGTGCCAGCAGTTTCGACAGCCGCAGAAGAGGAAACACCATATATTTT. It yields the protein CASSFDSRRRGNTIYF.

The CDR3 DNA follows: TGTGCCAGCAGCATCTGGGGCGGGAACACTGAAGCTTTCTTT. Its translation: CASSIWGGNTEAFF. The genes are TRBV5-6 and TRBJ1-1; D might be TRBD1 (5 bases). V lost 4 bases and J 1 base, leaving 11 bases between the germline ends. CDR1 is SGHDT, CDR2 YYEEEE, per germline. The CDR3 extends over 14 amino acids.

The CDR3 protein is CASSLSDRGAWMGYTF. CDR3 in DNA: TGTGCCAGCAGTTTATCCGACAGGGGAGCGTGGATGGGCTACACCTTC. J is TRBJ1-2 and V is TRBV28; 8 positions match TRBD1. V lost 1 base to trimming and J lost 8 bases; unmatched junction nucleotides: 12. Germline-derived CDR1 and CDR2 are MDHEN and SYDVKM. There are 16 residues in the CDR3.

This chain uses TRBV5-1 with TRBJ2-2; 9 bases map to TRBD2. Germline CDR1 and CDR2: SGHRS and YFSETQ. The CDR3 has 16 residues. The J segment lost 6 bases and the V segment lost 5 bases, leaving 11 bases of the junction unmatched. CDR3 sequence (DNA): TGCGCCAGCAGGGGAACCTATAGCGGGAGACCCGGGGAGCTGTTTTTT. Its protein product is CASRGTYSGRPGELFF.

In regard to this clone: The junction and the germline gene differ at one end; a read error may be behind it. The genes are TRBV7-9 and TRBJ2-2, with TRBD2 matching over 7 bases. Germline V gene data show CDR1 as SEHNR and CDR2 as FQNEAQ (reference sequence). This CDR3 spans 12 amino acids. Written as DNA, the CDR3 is TGTTCCAGCGGGGAGGTGGTCGGGGAGCTGTTTTTT. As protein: CSSGEVVGELFF.

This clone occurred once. CDR3 loop: CASSVDWGDQPQHF. The CDR3 DNA is TGTGCCAGCAGCGTAGATTGGGGGGATCAGCCCCAGCATTTT. The chain links TRBV9 to TRBJ1-5; D perhaps matches TRBD1 (5 bases). V lost 0 bases and J 5 bases, leaving 9 bases between the germline ends. The CDR3 spans 14 residues. Germline V lookup: CDR1 SGDLS, CDR2 YYNGEE.

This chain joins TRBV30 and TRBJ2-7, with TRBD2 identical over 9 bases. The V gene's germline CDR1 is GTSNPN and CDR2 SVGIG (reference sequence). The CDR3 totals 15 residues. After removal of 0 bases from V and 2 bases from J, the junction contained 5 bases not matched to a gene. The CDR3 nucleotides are TGTGCCTGGAGTGTAAAGACTAGCGGCCCCTACGAGCAGTACTTC. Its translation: CAWSVKTSGPYEQYF.